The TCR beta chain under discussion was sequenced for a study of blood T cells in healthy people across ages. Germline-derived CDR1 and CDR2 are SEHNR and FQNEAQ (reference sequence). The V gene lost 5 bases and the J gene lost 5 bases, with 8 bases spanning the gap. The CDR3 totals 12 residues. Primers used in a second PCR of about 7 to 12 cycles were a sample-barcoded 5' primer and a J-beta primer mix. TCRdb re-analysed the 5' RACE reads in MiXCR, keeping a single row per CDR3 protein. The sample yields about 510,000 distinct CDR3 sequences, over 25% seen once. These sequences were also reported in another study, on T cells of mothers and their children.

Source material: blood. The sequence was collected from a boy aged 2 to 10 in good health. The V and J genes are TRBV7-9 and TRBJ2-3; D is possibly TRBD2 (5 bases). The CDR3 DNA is TGTGCCAGCAGCATACGGGGAGATACGCAGTATTTT. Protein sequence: CASSIRGDTQYF.